This T cell receptor (beta chain) was identified in a study of cytomegalovirus exposure and HLA in healthy donors. PCR primers comprised 60 Vbeta and 13 Jbeta primers. Sequenced by immunoSEQ multiplex PCR; TCRdb stores in-frame clones only, minus some. The table has approximately 170,000 clones, 80% seen once. The CDR3 totals 16 residues. Regarding the study as a whole: The authors listed roughly 150 TCR beta chains as cytomegalovirus-associated. Some highly shared sequence variants likely arose as a pipeline artifact. The availability of immune exposure information extended only to CMV serostatus.

Each of the donors was a healthy bone marrow donor. With respect to this clone: Its target is not known.

The chain links TRBV21-1 to TRBJ2-7; the table's D call TRBD1 went unverified against the DNA. TRBV21-1 is labeled a pseudogene. This TCR came from a woman between 50 and 59 years old in good health and CMV-seropositive. Sequencing was done on a sample of PBMCs. CDR3 DNA sequence: TGTGCCAGCCTCAAAGGGAGCCAGGGCCCCGACTACGAGCAGTACTTC. This codes for CASLKGSQGPDYEQYF.